A single sample gave rise to the 16 T cell receptor beta chains below, sequenced in a study of blood T cell repertoires in COVID-19. Some clones are missing from TCRdb's copy, which holds only in-frame ones; the method was immunoSEQ multiplex PCR. The table lists roughly 180,000 clones, 65% to 90% of them singletons. The sample consisted of PBMCs or T cells enriched from blood (not recorded which). These receptors all stem from a man aged 35 to 55 who had recovered from COVID-19.

The chain carries TRBV18 and TRBJ2-7, with D possibly TRBD2 on 5 matching bases. The CDR3 runs to 13 residues. Deletions cut 2 bases from V and 4 bases from J, with 9 bases between. CDR1 is KGHSH and CDR2 is LQKENI in the germline V gene. CDR3 nucleotides: TGTGCCAGCTCACCATCAGAGCGGTACGAGCAGTACGTC. Its protein is CASSPSERYEQYV.

V gene TRBV10-3 combines with J gene TRBJ1-5; D gene unclear. The germline gives CDR1 ENHRY, CDR2 SYGVKD. Between the trimmed V and J ends, which lost 2 bases and 0 bases, there was a span of 5 bases. The CDR3 has 14 residues. As DNA, the CDR3 is TGTGCCATCAGTGAGCCCTTTAGCAATCAGCCCCAGCATTTT. Protein sequence: CAISEPFSNQPQHF.

The V and J genes are TRBV7-6 and TRBJ2-1; TRBD2 aligns across 8 bases. The V segment lost 0 bases and the J segment 4 bases; nucleotides outside the gene matches: 2. Germline V gene lookup returns CDR1 SGHVS and CDR2 FNYEAQ. The CDR3 loop spans 15 amino acids. DNA for the CDR3: TGTGCCAGCAGCTTAGCGAGCGGGGGTTACAATGAGCAGTTCTTC. Translated, it gives CASSLASGGYNEQFF. Together with reference TRBV7-6 and TRBJ2-1, the CDR3 gives the full variable domain: GAGVSQSPRYKVTKRGQDVALRCDPISGHVSLYWYRQALGQGPEFLTYFNYEAQQDKSGLPNDRFSAERPEGSISTLTIQRTEQRDSAMYRCASSLASGGYNEQFFGPGTRLTVL.

The genes are TRBV28 and TRBJ2-7; 10 positions match TRBD1. CDR3 length equals 14 residues. Germline CDR1 MDHEN, CDR2 SYDVKM. V lost 2 bases, J lost 4 bases, and 2 bases stayed unmatched. CDR3 DNA sequence: TGTGCCAGCAGTTTAAGGACAGGGGGGTACGAGCAGTACTTC. Protein: CASSLRTGGYEQYF.

As concerns this clone: One end of the junction varies from germline; a read error may be responsible. The chain employs TRBV7-3 and TRBJ1-1, with D unclear. The CDR3 loop spans 13 amino acids. CDR1 and CDR2 (germline): SGHTA, FQGTGA. As DNA, the CDR3 is TGTGCCAGCAGCTTAAGCAGGAACGCTGAAGCTTTCTTT. Protein product: CASSLSRNAEAFF.

This chain uses TRBV3-1 (or the pseudogene TRBV3-2) with TRBJ1-2, with 8 bases lining up with TRBD1. CDR1 and CDR2 (germline): LGHDT, YNNKEL (reference sequence). The CDR3 is made up of 16 amino acids. The junction had 13 bases not matched to a gene; V was cut back by 2 bases and J by 8 bases. The CDR3 is CASSQRTGFSRWGYTF. The CDR3 nucleotides are TGTGCCAGCAGCCAAAGGACAGGGTTTTCCCGTTGGGGCTACACCTTC.

This chain connects TRBV6-1 to TRBJ1-5; 9 positions agree with TRBD1. The V gene end was trimmed by 5 bases and the J gene end by 6 bases; junction bases not matched to a gene: 8. This CDR3 spans 15 amino acids. The germline V gene has CDR1 MNHNS and CDR2 SASEGT. The CDR3 DNA reads TGTGCCAGCAGTTCTGACGGGACAGGGATTCAGCCCCAGCATTTT. This gives the protein CASSSDGTGIQPQHF.

The genes are TRBV6-5 and TRBJ1-2, with D uncertain. Germline V gene lookup returns CDR1 MNHEY and CDR2 SVGAGI. Trimming cost V 6 bases and J 7 bases, with 15 bases left between them. This CDR3 contains 13 residues. CDR3 residues: CASRRTADAGYTF. In DNA, the CDR3 is TGTGCCAGCAGAAGAACAGCCGACGCTGGCTACACCTTC.

This clone has a single count. The CDR3, as DNA: TGTGCCAGCGGCCGGGACAGGGGGCTTGGGGGCTACACCTTC. This codes for CASGRDRGLGGYTF. The genes are TRBV6-5 and TRBJ1-2, with TRBD1 identical over 12 bases. The germline gives CDR1 MNHEY, CDR2 SVGAGI. The V and J ends lost 8 bases and 8 bases, in that order; junction bases with no gene match: 9. CDR3 length equals 14 residues.

V and J are TRBV28 and TRBJ2-3; 10 nucleotides agree with TRBD2. Germline V lookup: CDR1 MDHEN, CDR2 SYDVKM. J lost 0 bases, V lost 4 bases, and 10 bases had no gene match. The CDR3 is 18 residues long. CDR3 sequence (DNA): TGTGCCAGCAGTTCCCCCGGGACTAGCGCGATTAGCACAGATACGCAGTATTTT. As protein: CASSSPGTSAISTDTQYF.

The chain carries TRBV10-3 and TRBJ1-5; tentatively, D is TRBD1 (6 bases). Trimming took off 6 bases at V and 0 bases at J, with 15 bases between the two ends. CDR3 size: 16 residues. The germline V gene encodes CDR1 ENHRY and CDR2 SYGVKD. The CDR3: CAISPSGAPSNQPQHF. CDR3 nucleotides: TGTGCCATCAGCCCTTCAGGGGCCCCTAGCAATCAGCCCCAGCATTTT.

The CDR3 bases are TGTGCCAGTAGTATGCAGACAGGGGGGGGAACAGATACGCAGTATTTT. Translating it yields CASSMQTGGGTDTQYF. This chain links TRBV19 with TRBJ2-3; 9 bases fit TRBD1. The CDR3 sequence is 16 residues long. CDR1 and CDR2 from the germline V gene are LNHDA and SQIVND (reference sequence). V lost 3 bases and J lost 3; bases outside the gene matches: 7.

The chain uses TRBV21-1 and TRBJ2-7; TRBD1 is the table's D call, not checked against the DNA. TRBV21-1 is a pseudogene locus. This CDR3 is 14 amino acids long. The CDR3 loop reads CASSKGQGYYEQYF. The CDR3 bases are TGTGCCAGCAGCAAGGGCCAGGGGTATTACGAGCAGTACTTC.

The CDR3 bases are TGCAGCGTTGACGCTCTGGGGTGGGCAGGGGGAGGCTACACCTTC. Amino acids: CSVDALGWAGGGYTF. The chain has TRBV29-1 and TRBJ1-2, with TRBD1 matching over 7 bases. Germline assignment: CDR1 SQVTM and CDR2 ANQGSEA. The CDR3 is 15 amino acids. The ends lost 3 bases at V and 8 bases at J; junction bases unmatched: 15.

This chain links TRBV7-3 with TRBJ2-2; D not certain. V was pared by 8 bases and J by 2 bases, with 9 bases between. There are 13 residues in the CDR3. CDR1 and CDR2 from the germline V gene are SGHTA and FQGTGA. The CDR3 spells CASAHTNTGELFF. In DNA, the CDR3 is TGTGCCAGCGCCCACACCAACACCGGGGAGCTGTTTTTT.

In this sample, this clone turned up a few times. The rearrangement joins TRBV7-8 to TRBJ1-1; TRBD1 aligns across 7 bases. Trimming cost V 1 base and J 8 bases; bases outside gene matches: 10. CDR1 is SGHVS, CDR2 FQNEAQ, per germline. The CDR3 totals 15 residues. The CDR3: CASSLVPGGPTEAFF. As DNA, the CDR3 is TGTGCCAGCAGCTTAGTTCCAGGGGGGCCCACGGAAGCTTTCTTT. Full variable domain (outside the CDR3, taken from reference TRBV7-8 and TRBJ1-1): GAGVSQSPRYKVAKRGQDVALRCDPISGHVSLFWYQQALGQGPEFLTYFQNEAQLDKSGLPSDRFFAERPEGSVSTLKIQRTQQEDSAVYLCASSLVPGGPTEAFFGQGTRLTVV.